This is a list of T cell receptor beta chains from one sample in a study of T cell repertoires in cytomegalovirus infection. In TCRdb, the reads were re-called with MiXCR into one record per CDR3 protein. The top ten clones hold around 9% of a sample with 200,000 to 300,000 distinct CDR3 sequences, roughly 13% of them seen once. Sequences were obtained from PBMCs. The receptors here all came from a human donor in good health (CMV status not recorded). Some clones in this sample may be carry-over from other donors' samples. CDR3s include the opening cysteine and the closing phenylalanine or tryptophan. A D gene is named only where the DNA matches it firmly.

v_call d_call cdr3_aa
TRBV10-3 . CAISAEGLETETQYF
TRBV9 TRBD2 CASSASGGLPLF
TRBV28 TRBD1 CASSLRQGVGDTQYF
TRBV20-1 TRBD2 CSASGGRGGGYNEQFF
TRBV7-2 . CASSLEGNPSNQPQHF
TRBV20-1 . CSAPRRTEREQFF
TRBV20-1 TRBD2 CSASPLLAGGGNEQFF
TRBV3-1 TRBD1 CASSGTAGDGYTF
TRBV15 . CATSRDQFDNEQFF
TRBV5-1 . CASSLDPGERTEAFF
TRBV6-6 TRBD2 CASCQRPGLAGNEQYF
TRBV29-1 . CSVEGQPNEKLFF
TRBV6-2/TRBV6-3 . CASSSGARTDTIYF
TRBV2 . CASSELSEETQYF
TRBV4-3 TRBD2 CASSRGTSGPYNEQFF
TRBV24-1 . CATSTPGRETQYF
TRBV5-5 TRBD1 CASSDRTGKGTNEQFF
TRBV25-1 . CASSESLTGEETQYF
TRBV13 . CASSLYEGGPQDTQYF
TRBV28 TRBD1 CASQAGTGKETQYF
TRBV6-2/TRBV6-3 TRBD2 CASSFLAGGSNEQFF
TRBV9 TRBD1 CASSGTTGRDSPLHF
TRBV20-1 . CSAGTSTEQFF
TRBV6-2/TRBV6-3 . CASRETNTEAFF
TRBV19 . CASSTYTGRGTGELFF
TRBV12-3/TRBV12-4 . CASKPDDSYEQYF
TRBV7-3 TRBD1 CASSLTPGGDTEAFF
TRBV20-1 . CSAPASSSYEQYF
TRBV7-2 TRBD1 CASRPTGVTNEKLFF
TRBV7-6 TRBD1 CASSFPPGQGSYNEQFF
TRBV20-1 TRBD2 CSGTSGRDLGEQYF